This is a list of T cell receptor beta chains from one sample in a study of cytomegalovirus exposure and HLA in healthy donors. Sequenced by immunoSEQ multiplex PCR; TCRdb stores in-frame clones only, minus some. Seen here are about 96,000 clones, under 85% observed once, and the top ten hold under 3%. Specimen: PBMCs. The receptors were gathered from a female donor in good health and CMV-seropositive. CDR3s include the opening cysteine and the closing phenylalanine or tryptophan. D genes are given only for firm matches. Clone size is shown for a subset of rows, as once, few, many or a class of expanded clone.

clone size,D gene,J gene,V gene,CDR3 protein,CDR3 DNA
-,TRBD1,TRBJ1-5,TRBV6-5,CASSLTGNSNQPQHF,TGTGCCAGCAGCTTGACAGGGAATAGCAATCAGCCCCAGCATTTT
-,-,TRBJ1-2,TRBV7-2,CASSSPTYSLGGYTF,TGTGCCAGCAGCTCACCGACCTACAGCTTGGGTGGCTACACCTTC
-,TRBD2,TRBJ2-7,TRBV29-1,CSVTTSGRYEQYF,TGCAGCGTCACTACTAGCGGCCGCTACGAGCAGTACTTC
-,TRBD1,TRBJ2-1,TRBV15,CATNPGTGGYNEQFF,TGTGCCACTAACCCCGGGACAGGGGGCTACAATGAGCAGTTCTTC
-,TRBD2,TRBJ2-3,TRBV11-2,CASSLQLAGGGDTQYF,TGTGCCAGCAGCTTACAGCTAGCGGGAGGTGGAGATACGCAGTATTTT
-,-,TRBJ1-2,TRBV11-1,CASSRGQTSTNYGYTF,TGTGCCAGCAGCCGGGGACAAACGTCTACTAACTATGGCTACACCTTC
-,-,TRBJ2-2,TRBV10-2,CASSETGWPGELFF,TGCGCCAGCAGTGAAACAGGGTGGCCCGGGGAGCTGTTTTTT
-,-,TRBJ2-7,TRBV5-4,CASSQGSYEQYF,TGTGCCAGCAGTCAGGGGTCCTACGAGCAGTACTTC
once,-,TRBJ2-7,TRBV30,CAWSVSGVVAEQYF,TGTGCCTGGAGTGTATCGGGAGTGGTTGCCGAGCAGTACTTC
-,-,TRBJ2-2,TRBV5-4,CASSLYRAMNTGELFF,TGTGCCAGCAGCTTATACAGAGCCATGAACACCGGGGAGCTGTTTTTT
few,-,TRBJ1-2,TRBV29-1,CSVGGLLAVYGYTF,TGCAGCGTTGGGGGACTCCTGGCGGTCTATGGCTACACCTTC
-,TRBD2,TRBJ2-6,TRBV28,CASSAPRGRASGANVLTF,TGTGCCAGCAGTGCCCCTCGCGGGAGGGCGTCTGGGGCCAACGTCCTGACTTTC
-,TRBD1,TRBJ2-7,TRBV15,CATSRDLGTGFYEQYF,TGTGCCACCAGCAGAGATTTGGGGACAGGGTTTTACGAGCAGTACTTC
-,TRBD2,TRBJ2-1,TRBV5-1,CASSPSSGIYNEQFF,TGCGCCAGCAGCCCCTCTAGCGGAATATACAATGAGCAGTTCTTC
few,-,TRBJ2-5,TRBV27,CASSWSRGAETQYF,TGTGCCAGCAGTTGGTCCCGGGGAGCTGAGACCCAGTACTTC
-,-,TRBJ2-7,TRBV28,CASSLRTYEQYF,TGTGCCAGCAGTCTGCGAACCTACGAGCAGTACTTC
-,TRBD1,TRBJ1-3,TRBV7-2,CASSWTGSGNTIYF,TGTGCCAGCAGCTGGACAGGGTCTGGAAACACCATATATTTT
-,-,TRBJ1-4,TRBV7-9,CASSLGGINEKLFF,TGTGCCAGCAGCTTAGGCGGAATTAATGAAAAACTGTTTTTT
few,-,TRBJ1-1,TRBV6-6,CASRSRGVEAFF,TGTGCCAGCAGGTCCCGGGGTGTTGAAGCTTTCTTT
-,-,TRBJ1-1,TRBV2,CASSEASFNTEAFF,TGTGCCAGCAGTGAGGCCAGTTTCAACACTGAAGCTTTCTTT
-,-,TRBJ1-1,TRBV4-2,CASSPREGQNTEAFF,TGTGCCAGCAGCCCCCGAGAGGGACAGAACACTGAAGCTTTCTTT
-,-,TRBJ2-7,TRBV28,CASRVAPAYEQYF,TGTGCCAGCAGGGTTGCCCCAGCCTACGAGCAGTACTTC
-,-,TRBJ1-3,TRBV29-1,CSAATGYSGNTIYF,TGCAGCGCGGCGACAGGTTACTCTGGAAACACCATATATTTT
-,TRBD2,TRBJ2-7,TRBV4-1,CASSQATSGAPYEQYF,TGCGCCAGCAGCCAGGCGACTAGCGGGGCCCCCTACGAGCAGTACTTC
-,-,TRBJ2-6,TRBV27,CASRHPGANVLTF,TGTGCCAGCAGACATCCTGGGGCCAACGTCCTGACTTTC
-,-,TRBJ2-7,TRBV7-2,CASSFSADYEQYF,TGTGCCAGCAGCTTTTCTGCAGACTACGAGCAGTACTTC
-,TRBD1,TRBJ1-5,TRBV7-7,CASSLAVRDRGYNQPQHF,TGTGCTAGCAGCTTAGCGGTACGAGACAGGGGCTATAATCAGCCCCAGCATTTT
-,-,TRBJ1-2,TRBV19,CASSVLGPRGYTF,TGTGCCAGTAGTGTTCTCGGCCCCAGGGGCTACACCTTC
-,TRBD2,TRBJ2-5,TRBV12-5,CASGPSGEGTQYF,TGTGCTAGTGGCCCCTCGGGGGAGGGGACCCAGTACTTC
-,-,TRBJ1-1,TRBV7-9,CASSLGQKNTEAFF,TGTGCCAGCAGCTTAGGACAGAAGAACACTGAAGCTTTCTTT
-,TRBD1,TRBJ2-7,TRBV13,CASSLSGQGSYEQYF,TGTGCCAGCAGCTTATCGGGACAGGGTTCCTACGAGCAGTACTTC
-,-,TRBJ1-1,TRBV2,CASSGLKAAFF,TGTGCCAGCAGTGGTCTAAAAGCAGCTTTCTTT
-,-,TRBJ1-1,TRBV28,CASSFSNTEAFF,TGTGCCAGCAGTTTCAGTAACACTGAAGCTTTCTTT
-,TRBD2,TRBJ2-3,TRBV5-1,CASSVPPTSDTQYF,TGCGCCAGCAGCGTCCCGCCGACTAGCGATACGCAGTATTTT
-,-,TRBJ1-4,TRBV9,CASSRGGEKLFF,TGTGCCAGCAGCAGGGGGGGGGAAAAACTGTTTTTT
-,-,TRBJ2-2,TRBV28,CASRRGEEGTGELFF,TGTGCCAGCAGGCGAGGGGAGGAGGGCACCGGGGAGCTGTTTTTT
-,-,TRBJ2-7,TRBV30,CAWRIGPGEQYF,TGTGCCTGGAGGATTGGGCCGGGGGAGCAGTACTTC
-,-,TRBJ1-3,TRBV19,CASRPEGDGNTIYF,TGTGCCAGTAGACCAGAGGGCGATGGAAACACCATATATTTT
once,TRBD2,TRBJ2-1,TRBV7-6,CASSLAPGGLNYNEQFF,TGTGCCAGCAGCTTAGCCCCGGGGGGACTAAACTACAATGAGCAGTTCTTC